These 22 T cell receptor beta chains came from one sample sequenced in a study of Ad26.COV2.S vaccination and SARS-CoV-2 variants. Treatment described: some 20 received Ad26.COV2.S at low or high dose, single or two shots; about 5 received placebo; per-sample allocation not given. Repertoires come from day 63 after the first vaccine or placebo injection. Sequenced by immunoSEQ multiplex PCR; TCRdb stores in-frame clones only, minus some. This table has about 350,000 clones, around 89% appearing once. The specimen was peripheral blood, collected in a trial of Ad26.COV2.S vaccine versus placebo. The receptors come from a person aged 18-65 years who received the Ad26.COV2.S COVID-19 vaccine or a placebo.

The CDR3 reads CASSLMGLADTQYF. The CDR3 nucleotides read TGTGCCAGCAGCTTGATGGGACTAGCAGATACGCAGTATTTT. The rearrangement joins TRBV5-6 to TRBJ2-3; 8 bases fit TRBD2. Germline CDR1 SGHDT, CDR2 YYEEEE. V lost 1 base and J lost 4; bases outside the gene matches: 2. CDR3 length: 14 amino acids.

CDR3 amino acids: CASSHQRLAGGREQFF. The CDR3 DNA sequence: TGCGCCAGCAGCCATCAAAGACTAGCGGGAGGGCGTGAGCAGTTCTTC. V gene TRBV4-1 combines with J gene TRBJ2-1; 14 bases map to TRBD2. The ends lost 3 bases at V and 9 bases at J; junction bases unmatched: 7. Germline V CDR1 and CDR2: MGHRA, YSYEKL. The CDR3 spans 16 residues.

The gene calls are TRBV11-1 and TRBJ1-5; possibly TRBD1 for D (5 bases). CDR1 and CDR2 from the germline V gene are SGHAT and FQDESV (reference sequence). The CDR3 extends over 15 amino acids. Trimming pared 5 bases from V and 4 bases from J, leaving 15 bases between. This chain's CDR3 is CASSPGVGLNQPQHF. The CDR3 coding sequence is TGTGCCAGCAGCCCGGGGGTAGGTTTGAATCAGCCCCAGCATTTT.

The chain combines TRBV6-5 with TRBJ1-1, with 7 bases aligning to TRBD1. Germline trimming cut 0 bases from V and 10 bases from J; bases unmatched to any gene: 8. Germline V gene lookup returns CDR1 MNHEY and CDR2 SVGAGI. The CDR3 contains 14 residues. The CDR3 sequence is CASSYSVTGDTAFF. DNA of the CDR3: TGTGCCAGCAGTTACTCAGTTACAGGGGATACAGCTTTCTTT.

The chain combines TRBV7-2 with TRBJ2-6; tentatively, D is TRBD1 (6 bases). V was pared by 4 bases and J by 4 bases, with 11 bases between. Germline V gene data show CDR1 as SGHTA and CDR2 as FQGNSA. The CDR3 contains 15 residues. DNA for the CDR3: TGTGCCAGCAGCTCAACAGGGTCCGGGGCCAACGTCCTGACTTTC. It yields the protein CASSSTGSGANVLTF. Complete variable domain (other parts from reference TRBV7-2 and TRBJ2-6): GAGVSQSPSNKVTEKGKDVELRCDPISGHTALYWYRQSLGQGLEFLIYFQGNSAPDKSGLPSDRFSAERTGGSVSTLTIQRTQQEDSAVYLCASSSTGSGANVLTFGAGSRLTVL.

V and J are TRBV27 and TRBJ2-5; D tentatively reads TRBD1 or TRBD2 (5 bases each). The germline V gene has CDR1 MNHEY and CDR2 SMNVEV (reference sequence). Trimming removed 3 bases from V and 2 bases from J, with 13 bases in between. The CDR3 is 15 amino acids. DNA of the CDR3: TGTGCCAGCAGTTTGAGGGGAGCCCCTCAAGAGACCCAGTACTTC. Its translation is CASSLRGAPQETQYF.

The rearrangement links TRBV27 to TRBJ2-1, with TRBD1 identical over 9 bases. CDR3 length: 14 amino acids. Germline loops: CDR1 MNHEY, CDR2 SMNVEV (reference sequence). With V trimmed by 4 bases and J by 6 bases, 4 bases remained unmatched. The chain's CDR3 is CASSSGQGRNEQFF. CDR3 nucleotide sequence: TGTGCCAGCAGTTCGGGACAGGGCCGCAATGAGCAGTTCTTC.

CDR3 loop: CASSPTGTEAFF. The CDR3 nucleotides are TGTGCCAGCAGCCCCACAGGGACTGAAGCTTTCTTT. This rearrangement joins TRBV11-1 to TRBJ1-1; a possible D gene is TRBD1 (6 bases). This CDR3 region has 12 residues. Germline CDR1 is SGHAT and CDR2 is FQDESV (reference sequence). Trimming shortened V by 5 bases and J by 5 bases, and 9 bases separated the two germline ends.

V is TRBV19 and J is TRBJ2-3, with D unresolved. V shed 8 bases and J shed 0 bases, with 12 bases lying between them. The germline CDR1 and CDR2 sequences are LNHDA and SQIVND (reference sequence). CDR3 size: 14 residues. In DNA form, the CDR3 reads TGTGCCAGTTCCCAGCAGGCTAGCACAGATACGCAGTATTTT. Its protein product is CASSQQASTDTQYF. Using reference TRBV19 and TRBJ2-3 for the parts outside the CDR3, the full variable domain is DGGITQSPKYLFRKEGQNVTLSCEQNLNHDAMYWYRQDPGQGLRLIYYSQIVNDFQKGDIAEGYSVSREKKESFPLTVTSAQKNPTAFYLCASSQQASTDTQYFGPGTRLTVL.

The gene calls are TRBV18 and TRBJ2-7; no definite D call. Per the germline V gene, CDR1 is KGHSH and CDR2 is LQKENI. This CDR3 spans 12 amino acids. V was shortened by 5 bases and J by 0 bases, with 5 bases between the two germline ends. CDR3 bases: TGTGCCAGCTCATCAAGCTCCTACGAGCAGTACTTC. This gives the protein CASSSSSYEQYF.

This rearrangement joins TRBV9 to TRBJ2-1; D ambiguous. Between the trimmed V and J ends, which lost 4 bases and 7 bases, there was a span of 15 bases. From germline, CDR1 is SGDLS and CDR2 YYNGEE. The CDR3 is made up of 14 amino acids. DNA for the CDR3: TGTGCCAGCAGCCCCCGACGACTCGAAAATGAGCAGTTCTTC. Translated, it gives CASSPRRLENEQFF. Based on the CDR3 plus reference TRBV9 and TRBJ2-1, the full variable domain is DSGVTQTPKHLITATGQRVTLRCSPRSGDLSVYWYQQSLDQGLQFLIQYYNGEERAKGNILERFSAQQFPDLHSELNLSSLELGDSALYFCASSPRRLENEQFFGPGTRLTVL.

The chain recombines TRBV4-1 with TRBJ2-3; D gene unclear. In germline, CDR1 is MGHRA, CDR2 YSYEKL. The CDR3 length is 14 residues. Trimming stripped 1 base from V and 4 bases from J, with 9 bases between. This CDR3 is CASSQGGSPDTQYF. CDR3 DNA sequence: TGCGCCAGCAGCCAAGGCGGTTCACCAGATACGCAGTATTTT.

V usage is TRBV11-2 and J usage is TRBJ2-7; D perhaps matches TRBD2 (6 bases). Per the germline V gene, CDR1 is SGHAT and CDR2 is FQNNGV. With 5 bases removed from V and 3 bases from J, the gap between germline ends came to 20 bases. This CDR3 spans 16 amino acids. CDR3 residues: CASSLYRDSTYYEQYF. CDR3 bases: TGTGCCAGCAGCCTGTACCGGGACTCGACTTACTACGAGCAGTACTTC.

The genes are TRBV28 and TRBJ1-4, with 8 bases identical to TRBD1. Trimming took 6 bases from V and 4 from J; bases not matched to a gene: 7. Germline CDR1 reads MDHEN; CDR2 reads SYDVKM. The CDR3 runs 15 residues. The CDR3 is CASSPTGAVNEKLFF. In nucleotides, the CDR3 is TGTGCCAGCAGCCCGACAGGGGCGGTTAATGAAAAACTGTTTTTT.

The V and J genes are TRBV5-1 and TRBJ1-6; no reliable D call. The V end lost 0 bases, the J end lost 9 bases, and 7 bases lay between the germline ends. Germline V gene data show CDR1 as SGHRS and CDR2 as YFSETQ. This CDR3 is built from 13 residues. The CDR3 nucleotides are TGCGCCAGCAGCTTGGCCTACCTTTCACCCCTCCACTTT. It yields the protein CASSLAYLSPLHF. Drawing the rest from reference TRBV5-1 and TRBJ1-6, the complete variable domain is KAGVTQTPRYLIKTRGQQVTLSCSPISGHRSVSWYQQTPGQGLQFLFEYFSETQRNKGNFPGRFSGRQFSNSRSEMNVSTLELGDSALYLCASSLAYLSPLHFGNGTRLTVT.

The chain uses TRBV4-1 and TRBJ1-1; D may be TRBD1 (5 bases). Deletions cut 3 bases from V and 4 bases from J, with 12 bases between. The germline V gene encodes CDR1 MGHRA and CDR2 YSYEKL. The CDR3 consists of 14 residues. The CDR3 nucleotides read TGCGCCAGCAGCCAGTCTTCAGGGACCACTGAAGCTTTCTTT. Encoded protein: CASSQSSGTTEAFF.

The rearrangement links TRBV4-3 to TRBJ2-3; 12 bases are a match to TRBD2. This CDR3 contains 17 residues. Germline lookup yields CDR1 LGHNA and CDR2 YSLEER. The junction had 5 bases not matched to a gene; V was cut back by 1 base and J by 3 bases. In DNA, the CDR3 is TGCGCCAGCAGCCAAGGACTAGCGGGGGACCCTACAGATACGCAGTATTTT. Translating gives CASSQGLAGDPTDTQYF.

The V gene is TRBV4-2, the J gene TRBJ1-6, with 10 bases aligning to TRBD1. The J segment lost 9 bases and the V segment lost 3 bases, leaving 8 bases of the junction unmatched. CDR3 length: 16 amino acids. Germline CDR1 reads LGHNA; CDR2 reads YNFKEQ. Here the CDR3 DNA reads TGTGCCAGCAGCCACATCCGACAGGGGGCAGGTTCACCCCTCCACTTT. Translated: CASSHIRQGAGSPLHF.

This sequence joins TRBV28 and TRBJ1-1, with a weak D call TRBD1 (5 bases). This CDR3 region has 12 residues. The germline V and J ends were trimmed by 5 bases and 11 bases, with 15 bases remaining between them. From germline, CDR1 is MDHEN and CDR2 SYDVKM. The CDR3, as DNA: TGTGCCAGCAGTCTGGCCCAGGGATGGGCTTTCTTT. Its translation: CASSLAQGWAFF.

The chain uses TRBV5-1 and TRBJ2-3, with D hard to call. Germline lookup yields CDR1 SGHRS and CDR2 YFSETQ. The CDR3 consists of 16 residues. The V end lost 3 bases, the J end lost 2 bases, and 16 bases lay between the germline ends. CDR3 nucleotides: TGCGCCAGCAGCTACGACGGCGTTCCCGCCACAGATACGCAGTATTTT. Protein product: CASSYDGVPATDTQYF. Full variable domain (rest looked up from reference TRBV5-1 and TRBJ2-3): KAGVTQTPRYLIKTRGQQVTLSCSPISGHRSVSWYQQTPGQGLQFLFEYFSETQRNKGNFPGRFSGRQFSNSRSEMNVSTLELGDSALYLCASSYDGVPATDTQYFGPGTRLTVL.

The chain uses TRBV7-2 and TRBJ1-2; 8 bases fit TRBD1. Germline CDR1 and CDR2: SGHTA and FQGNSA. This CDR3 has 14 residues. V dropped 4 bases and J dropped 6; count of bases not matched to a gene: 7. This CDR3 reads CASSSDRGRDGYTF. In DNA form, the CDR3 reads TGTGCCAGCAGCTCCGACAGGGGACGGGATGGCTACACCTTC.

This clone has only a few counts. The rearrangement links TRBV16 to TRBJ1-1; no firm D call. CDR1 KGHSY and CDR2 FQNENV come from the germline V gene. V lost 1 base and J lost 0, with 9 bases in between. CDR3 length equals 15 residues. The DNA of the CDR3 is TGTGCCAGCAGCCAATATCACGGGTTGAACACTGAAGCTTTCTTT. The encoded protein is CASSQYHGLNTEAFF.